This TCR beta chain was recorded in a study of cytomegalovirus exposure and HLA in healthy donors. The CDR3 has 15 amino acids. Trimming removed 5 bases from V and 2 bases from J, with 15 bases in between. Germline assignment: CDR1 SGHNT and CDR2 YYREEE (reference sequence). Primers: 60 Vbeta forward and 13 Jbeta reverse. The assay was immunoSEQ multiplex PCR, and TCRdb's table has in-frame clones only and misses some. The sample lists under 150,000 clones, around 70% occurring once. The clonotype comes from a man in his forties in good health and CMV-seronegative. Sequenced material: PBMCs. The V gene is TRBV5-4, the J gene TRBJ2-3; D is undetermined. CDR3 sequence: CASRTLRQNTDTQYF. For the CDR3, the DNA is TGTGCCAGCAGGACGCTCCGACAAAACACAGATACGCAGTATTTT.